What follows are 5 T cell receptor beta chains derived from one specimen sequenced in a study of blood T cell repertoires in COVID-19 (dated by TCRdb to 2018 to 2021). Library preparation was by the immunoSEQ multiplex PCR assay. TCRdb limited this immuneACCESS table to in-frame rearrangements with V and J called. A share of clones is missing; checked studies link under half to unresolved V genes, and the rest is unexplained. The sample table shows roughly 32,000 clones, and roughly 87% are seen once. Over 12% of the sample is taken by the ten largest. The sample taken for sequencing was peripheral blood. All receptors come from a man in his fifties or sixties with active COVID-19.

In this sample, this clone turned up a few times. This chain uses TRBV6-5 with TRBJ1-6; D is unresolved. This CDR3 is 15 amino acids long. Trimming removed 5 bases at V and 7 bases at J, with 15 bases between. Germline V gene data show CDR1 as MNHEY and CDR2 as SVGAGI. CDR3 amino acids: CASSPQALRNSPLHF. The CDR3 nucleotides are TGTGCCAGCAGTCCCCAAGCCTTGAGAAATTCACCCCTCCACTTT.

The chain is built from TRBV12-3 or TRBV12-4 and TRBJ1-6, with D unclear. With 8 bases removed from V and 4 bases from J, the gap between germline ends came to 9 bases. This CDR3 contains 13 residues. The CDR3: CASRADYNSPLHF. DNA for the CDR3: TGTGCCAGCCGCGCTGATTATAATTCACCCCTCCACTTT.

V and J are TRBV6-6 and TRBJ1-3; D is possibly TRBD1 (6 bases). Germline V gene lookup returns CDR1 MNHNY and CDR2 SVGAGI (reference sequence). Trimming took 6 bases from V and 2 from J, leaving 17 bases between them. CDR3 length: 16 amino acids. Written as DNA, the CDR3 is TGTGCCAGCAGCTCCTCCAGGGGTACCGCTGGAAACACCATATATTTT. Translation gives CASSSSRGTAGNTIYF.

The chain has TRBV28 and TRBJ1-2; D perhaps matches TRBD1 (5 bases). Germline CDR1 MDHEN, CDR2 SYDVKM. The CDR3 consists of 19 residues. V dropped 2 bases and J dropped 0 bases, with 22 bases sitting between them. Here the CDR3 DNA reads TGTGCCAGCAGTTTAGGCCGCAGGGCAAGGGGATTCTCTAACTATGGCTACACCTTC. Residues: CASSLGRRARGFSNYGYTF.

The V gene is TRBV11-2, the J gene TRBJ2-7; a weak D match, TRBD2 (7 bases). The CDR3 loop spans 15 amino acids. V lost 0 bases and J lost 7, with 16 bases in between. From germline, CDR1 is SGHAT and CDR2 FQNNGV. The CDR3 is CASSLEWGGGREQYF. The CDR3 DNA reads as TGTGCCAGCAGCTTAGAGTGGGGCGGGGGCCGGGAGCAGTACTTC.